This T cell receptor beta chain derives from a study of cytotoxic CD8 clonotypes in ibrutinib-treated CLL. Findings and caveats of the study: The clonality rise at ibrutinib response reflected private clonotype expansion.

The intended depth for sequencing was 1 in 200,000 to 1 in 1 million T cells. This table comes from immunoSEQ multiplex PCR, and its TCRdb copy is limited to in-frame clones, with some not included. The table has 330,000 or so clones, roughly 70% seen once. This CDR3 has 15 amino acids. CDR1 and CDR2 from the germline V gene are SNHLY and FYNNEI. V lost 4 bases, J lost 3 bases, and 16 bases lay in between. On this clone: Its antigen remains unidentified.

The clonotype was recovered from a human donor with chronic lymphocytic leukemia. V and J are TRBV2 and TRBJ2-7; D is ambiguous. Sequences were derived from PBMCs, sampled after 36 months of ibrutinib treatment. The CDR3 sequence is CASSAQRSRDYEQYF. The DNA of the CDR3 is TGTGCCAGCAGTGCACAGAGAAGTCGAGACTACGAGCAGTACTTC.